This T cell receptor beta chain was identified in a study of CXCR3-negative and CXCR3-positive naive CD8 T cells. The germline V gene encodes CDR1 SGHDN and CDR2 FVKESK. The CDR3 is 14 amino acids. Naive CD8+ T cells displayed a CD45RO-CCR7+CD27+CD95- phenotype. General study findings and limits: CXCR3-positive naive cells carried more hydrophobic TRB CDR3s than CXCR3-negative naive cells did. In both naive subsets diversity was comparably high, whereas memory CD8+ cells showed much lower diversity.

On this clonotype: Its specificity is unknown.

The libraries of TRB cDNA were prepared using 5' RACE with UMI labels. With the 5' RACE reads reprocessed, TCRdb shows one record per CDR3 protein and no DNA. The table lists about 150,000 distinct CDR3 sequences. The sample taken for sequencing was naive CXCR3+ CD8+ T cells from blood. Subset indicated: CD45RO-CCR7+CD27+CD95- naive CD8+ T cells expressing CXCR3 (TNR3+). The genes are TRBV14 and TRBJ2-7; TCRdb returns TRBD2, unconfirmable since there is no DNA. This sequence was found in a human donor in good health. Some clones in this sample may be carry-over from other donors' samples. This CDR3 is CASSQDPGPGEQYF.